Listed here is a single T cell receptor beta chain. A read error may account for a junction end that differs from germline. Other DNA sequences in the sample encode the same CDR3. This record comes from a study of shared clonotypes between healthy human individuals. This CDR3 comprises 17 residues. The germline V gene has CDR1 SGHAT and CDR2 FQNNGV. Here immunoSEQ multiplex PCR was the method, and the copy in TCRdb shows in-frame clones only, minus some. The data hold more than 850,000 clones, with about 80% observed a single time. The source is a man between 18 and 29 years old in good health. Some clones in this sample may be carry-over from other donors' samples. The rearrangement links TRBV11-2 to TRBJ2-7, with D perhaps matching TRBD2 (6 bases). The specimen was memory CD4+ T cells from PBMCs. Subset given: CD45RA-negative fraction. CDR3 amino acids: CASSPEAGTPTSYEQYF. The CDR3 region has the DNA TGCGCCAGCAGCCCAGAAGCCGGGACTCCCACCTCCTACGAGCAGTACTTC.